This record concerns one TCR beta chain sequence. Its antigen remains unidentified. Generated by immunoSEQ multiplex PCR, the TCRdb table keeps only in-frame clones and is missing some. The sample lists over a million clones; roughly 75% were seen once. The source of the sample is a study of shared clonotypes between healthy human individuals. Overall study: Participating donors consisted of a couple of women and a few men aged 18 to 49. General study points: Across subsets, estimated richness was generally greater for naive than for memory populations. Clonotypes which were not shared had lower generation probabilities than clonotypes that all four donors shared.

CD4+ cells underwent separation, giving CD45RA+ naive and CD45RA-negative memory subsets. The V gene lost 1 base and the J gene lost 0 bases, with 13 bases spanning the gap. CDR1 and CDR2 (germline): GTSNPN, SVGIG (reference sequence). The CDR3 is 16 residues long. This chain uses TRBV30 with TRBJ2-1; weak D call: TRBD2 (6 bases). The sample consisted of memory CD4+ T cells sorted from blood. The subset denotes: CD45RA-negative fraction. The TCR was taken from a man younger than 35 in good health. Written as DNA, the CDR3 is TGTGCCTGGAGTGGTCTAGGCGGGACCTCCTACAATGAGCAGTTCTTC. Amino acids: CAWSGLGGTSYNEQFF. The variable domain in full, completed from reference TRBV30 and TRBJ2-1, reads SQTIHQWPATLVQPVGSPLSLECTVEGTSNPNLYWYRQAAGRGLQLLFYSVGIGQISSEVPQNLSASRPQDRQFILSSKKLLLSDSGFYLCAWSGLGGTSYNEQFFGPGTRLTVL.